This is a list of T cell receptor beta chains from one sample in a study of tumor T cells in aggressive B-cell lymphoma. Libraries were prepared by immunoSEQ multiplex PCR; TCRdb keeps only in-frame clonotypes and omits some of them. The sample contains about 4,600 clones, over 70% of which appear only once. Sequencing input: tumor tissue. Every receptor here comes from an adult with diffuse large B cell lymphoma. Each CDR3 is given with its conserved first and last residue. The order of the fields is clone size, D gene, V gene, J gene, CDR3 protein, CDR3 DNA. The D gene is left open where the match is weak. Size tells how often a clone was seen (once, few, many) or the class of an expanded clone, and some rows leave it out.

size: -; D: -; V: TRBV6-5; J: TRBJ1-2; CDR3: CASSYSSGIYGYTF; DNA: TGTGCCAGCAGTTACTCGTCCGGGATCTATGGCTACACCTTC
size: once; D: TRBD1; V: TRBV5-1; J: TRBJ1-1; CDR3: CASRGQEDTEAFF; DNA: TGCGCCAGCCGAGGACAGGAGGACACTGAAGCTTTCTTT
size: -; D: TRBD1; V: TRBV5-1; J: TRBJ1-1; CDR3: CASALTGGMNTEAFF; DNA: TGCGCCAGCGCGTTGACAGGGGGGATGAACACTGAAGCTTTCTTT
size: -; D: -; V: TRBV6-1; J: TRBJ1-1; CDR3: CASSVGTSNTEAFF; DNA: TGTGCCAGCAGTGTAGGGACATCGAACACTGAAGCTTTCTTT
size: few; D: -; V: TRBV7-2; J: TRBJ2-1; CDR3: CASSLYSGDYNEQFF; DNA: TGTGCCAGCAGCTTATATAGCGGTGACTACAATGAGCAGTTCTTC
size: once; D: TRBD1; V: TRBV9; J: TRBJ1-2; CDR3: CASSAGQGAGGYTF; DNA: TGTGCCAGCAGCGCCGGACAGGGGGCTGGTGGCTACACCTTC
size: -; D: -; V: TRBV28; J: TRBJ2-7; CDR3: CVSSLRRWRPSYEQYF; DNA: TGTGTCAGCAGTTTGCGACGTTGGAGGCCATCCTACGAGCAGTACTTC
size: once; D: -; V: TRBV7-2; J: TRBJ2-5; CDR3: CASSLRRAQTQYF; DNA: TGTGCCAGCAGCTTAAGGCGGGCTCAGACCCAGTACTTC
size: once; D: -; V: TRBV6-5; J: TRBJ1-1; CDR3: CASKLTGNTEAFF; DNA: TGTGCCAGCAAACTTACAGGGAACACTGAAGCTTTCTTT
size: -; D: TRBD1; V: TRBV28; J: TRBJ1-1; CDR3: CASIYQGAAEAFF; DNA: TGTGCCAGCATTTATCAGGGGGCTGCTGAAGCTTTCTTT
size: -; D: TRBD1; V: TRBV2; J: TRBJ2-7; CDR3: CASIWDRGNEQYF; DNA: TGTGCCAGCATCTGGGACAGGGGCAACGAGCAGTACTTC
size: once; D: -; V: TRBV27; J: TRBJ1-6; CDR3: CAGSRDRSPLHF; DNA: TGTGCCGGCAGTCGCGACAGATCACCCCTCCACTTT
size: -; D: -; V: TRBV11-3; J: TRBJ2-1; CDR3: CASSLGAPGQYNEQFF; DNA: TGTGCCAGCAGCTTAGGGGCCCCTGGACAGTACAATGAGCAGTTCTTC
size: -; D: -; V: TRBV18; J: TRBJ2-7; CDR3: CASSHGGLLYEQYF; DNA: TGTGCCAGCTCCCACGGGGGTCTCCTATACGAGCAGTACTTC
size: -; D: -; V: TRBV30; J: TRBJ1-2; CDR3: CACTSFNQYGYTF; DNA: TGTGCCTGTACCTCATTTAATCAGTATGGCTACACCTTC
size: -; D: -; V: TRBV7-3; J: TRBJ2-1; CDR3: CASSLNRQTYNEQFF; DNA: TGTGCCAGCAGCTTAAATAGACAGACCTACAATGAGCAGTTCTTC
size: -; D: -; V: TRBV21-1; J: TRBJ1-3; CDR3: CASSPGGRRAPGFGNTIYF; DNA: TGTGCCAGCAGCCCCGGGGGGAGACGGGCCCCGGGCTTCGGAAACACCATATATTTT
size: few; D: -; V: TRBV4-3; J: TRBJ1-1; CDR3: CASSPVEGTEAFF; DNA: TGCGCCAGCAGCCCCGTTGAGGGCACTGAAGCTTTCTTT
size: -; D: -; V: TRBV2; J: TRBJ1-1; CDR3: CASSPGDVAPAEAFF; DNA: TGTGCCAGCAGCCCGGGTGATGTCGCGCCGGCTGAAGCTTTCTTT
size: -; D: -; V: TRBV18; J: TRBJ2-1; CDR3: CASSPGGSYNEQFF; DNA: TGTGCCAGCTCACCGGGGGGCTCCTACAATGAGCAGTTCTTC
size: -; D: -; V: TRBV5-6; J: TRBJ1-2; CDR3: CASSWRTVSNYGYTF; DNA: TGTGCCAGCAGCTGGAGGACAGTTTCTAACTATGGCTACACCTTC
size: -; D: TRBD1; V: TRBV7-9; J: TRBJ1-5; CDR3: CASSSQGRGQPQHF; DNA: TGTGCCAGCAGCTCACAGGGGCGCGGGCAGCCCCAGCATTTT
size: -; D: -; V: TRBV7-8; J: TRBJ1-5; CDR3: CASSPLNQPQHF; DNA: TGTGCCAGCAGCCCCCTAAATCAGCCCCAGCATTTT
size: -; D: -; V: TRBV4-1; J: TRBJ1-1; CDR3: CASSQDWRNTEAFF; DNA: TGCGCCAGCAGCCAAGATTGGAGGAACACTGAAGCTTTCTTT
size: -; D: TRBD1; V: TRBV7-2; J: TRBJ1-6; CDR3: CASSAPPGTAIYNSPLHF; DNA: TGTGCCAGCAGCGCACCACCCGGGACAGCAATCTATAATTCACCCCTCCACTTT
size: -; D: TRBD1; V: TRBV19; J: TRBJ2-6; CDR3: CASSPAGTGISGANVLTF; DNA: TGTGCCAGTAGTCCAGCCGGGACAGGTATCTCTGGGGCCAACGTCCTGACTTTC
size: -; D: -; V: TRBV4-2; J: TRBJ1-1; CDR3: CASSQGGDPPEAFF; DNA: TGTGCCAGCAGCCAAGGCGGCGATCCCCCTGAAGCTTTCTTT
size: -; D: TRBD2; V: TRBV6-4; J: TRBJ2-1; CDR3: CASSPRLAGGNEQFF; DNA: TGTGCCAGCAGTCCTAGACTAGCGGGGGGTAATGAGCAGTTCTTC
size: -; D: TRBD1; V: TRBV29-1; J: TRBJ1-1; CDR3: CSGGTGNTEAFF; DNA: TGCAGCGGGGGGACAGGGAACACTGAAGCTTTCTTT